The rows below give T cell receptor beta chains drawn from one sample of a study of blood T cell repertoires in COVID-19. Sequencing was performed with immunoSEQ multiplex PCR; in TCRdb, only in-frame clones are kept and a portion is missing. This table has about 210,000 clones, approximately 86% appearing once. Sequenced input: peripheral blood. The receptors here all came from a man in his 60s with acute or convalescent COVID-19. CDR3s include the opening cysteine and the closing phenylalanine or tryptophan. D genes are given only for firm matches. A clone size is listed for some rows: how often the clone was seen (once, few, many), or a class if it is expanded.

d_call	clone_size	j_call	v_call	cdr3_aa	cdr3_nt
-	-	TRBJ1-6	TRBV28	CASSLDSNSPLHF	TGTGCCAGCAGTTTAGACAGTAATTCACCCCTCCACTTT
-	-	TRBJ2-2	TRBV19	CASSIARAVPGELFF	TGTGCCAGTAGTATAGCCAGGGCGGTGCCCGGGGAGCTGTTTTTT
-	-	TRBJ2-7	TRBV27	CASSPALNYEQYF	TGTGCCAGCAGTCCCGCACTGAACTACGAGCAGTACTTC
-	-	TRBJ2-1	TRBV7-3	CASSPLPRGTLKLYNEQFF	TGTGCCAGCAGCCCACTCCCTCGAGGGACTCTTAAGCTCTACAATGAGCAGTTCTTC
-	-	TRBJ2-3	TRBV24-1	CATSDPGFNTDTQYF	TGTGCCACCAGTGATCCAGGGTTCAACACAGATACGCAGTATTTT
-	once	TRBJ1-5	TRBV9	CASSEGAGIGGQPQHF	TGTGCCAGCAGCGAGGGAGCGGGTATCGGGGGTCAGCCCCAGCATTTT
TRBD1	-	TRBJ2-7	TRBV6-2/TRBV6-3	CASSPDRGLYEQYF	TGTGCCAGCAGTCCGGACAGGGGGCTCTACGAGCAGTACTTC
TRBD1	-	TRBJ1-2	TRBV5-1	CASSLGGQARGYTF	TGCGCCAGCAGCTTGGGGGGACAGGCCCGAGGCTACACCTTC
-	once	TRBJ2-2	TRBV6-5	CASSYRGFYTGELFF	TGTGCCAGCAGTTACCGGGGGTTTTACACCGGGGAGCTGTTTTTT
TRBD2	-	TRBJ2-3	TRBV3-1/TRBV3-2	CASSPGTRSNTQYF	TGTGCCAGCAGCCCCGGGACTAGATCCAATACGCAGTATTTT
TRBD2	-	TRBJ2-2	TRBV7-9	CASSFRLAGSANTGELFF	TGTGCCAGCAGTTTCCGACTAGCGGGGTCCGCGAACACCGGGGAGCTGTTTTTT
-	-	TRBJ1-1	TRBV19	CASKQINTEAFF	TGTGCCAGTAAGCAAATTAACACTGAAGCTTTCTTT
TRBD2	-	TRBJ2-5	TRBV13	CASSSERGGRETQYF	TGTGCCAGCAGCTCAGAGCGGGGGGGCCGAGAGACCCAGTACTTC
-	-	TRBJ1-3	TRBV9	CASSVFERLDSGNTIYF	TGTGCCAGCAGCGTTTTTGAGCGCCTTGACTCTGGAAACACCATATATTTT
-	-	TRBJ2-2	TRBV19	CASSTSYRGNTGELFF	TGTGCCAGTAGTACAAGTTATAGGGGGAACACCGGGGAGCTGTTTTTT
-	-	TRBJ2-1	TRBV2	CASSAERGGAPWTLIRNEQFF	TGTGCCAGCAGTGCAGAAAGGGGGGGCGCTCCTTGGACCTTAATACGCAATGAGCAGTTCTTC
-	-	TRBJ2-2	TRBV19	CASSIAARGSTGELFF	TGTGCCAGTAGTATAGCGGCCCGGGGATCCACCGGGGAGCTGTTTTTT
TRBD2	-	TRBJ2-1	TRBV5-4	CASSSSLAGGRRNEQFF	TGTGCCAGCAGCTCTAGCCTAGCGGGGGGGCGGCGGAATGAGCAGTTCTTC
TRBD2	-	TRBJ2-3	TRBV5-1	CASRAGAGTDTQYF	TGCGCCAGTCGAGCGGGGGCCGGCACAGATACGCAGTATTTT
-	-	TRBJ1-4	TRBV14	CASSQDVRTDSKLFF	TGTGCCAGCAGCCAAGATGTGCGGACGGACAGTAAACTGTTTTTT
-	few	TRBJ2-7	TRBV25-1	CASSDFSGGFYEQYF	TGTGCCAGCAGTGACTTCTCCGGGGGTTTCTACGAGCAGTACTTC
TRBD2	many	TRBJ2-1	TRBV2	CASSPRLSGGGNEQFF	TGTGCCAGCAGCCCCCGACTAAGCGGGGGGGGTAATGAGCAGTTCTTC
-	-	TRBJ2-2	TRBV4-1	CASSQAGVTGELFF	TGCGCCAGCAGCCAGGCCGGGGTCACCGGGGAGCTGTTTTTT
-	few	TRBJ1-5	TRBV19	CASSIVGGQSNQPQHF	TGTGCCAGTAGTATCGTGGGAGGGCAAAGCAATCAGCCCCAGCATTTT
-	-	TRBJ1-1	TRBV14	CASSQARVGAFF	TGTGCCAGCAGCCAAGCCCGGGTGGGAGCTTTCTTT
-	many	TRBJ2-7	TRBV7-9	CASSLGTKRSYEQYF	TGTGCCAGCAGCTTAGGGACAAAGAGGTCCTACGAGCAGTACTTC
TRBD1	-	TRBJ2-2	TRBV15	CATSRLDRANTGELFF	TGTGCCACCAGCAGGTTGGACAGGGCGAACACCGGGGAGCTGTTTTTT
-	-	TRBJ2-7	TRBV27	CASSLLSPLGGIYEQYF	TGTGCCAGCAGTTTATTGTCACCCCTCGGAGGAATCTACGAGCAGTACTTC
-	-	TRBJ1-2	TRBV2	CASWQGPSYTF	TGTGCCAGCTGGCAGGGGCCGTCCTACACCTTC
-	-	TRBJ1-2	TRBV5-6	CASSPVQGWYGYTF	TGTGCCAGCAGCCCGGTACAGGGTTGGTATGGCTACACCTTC
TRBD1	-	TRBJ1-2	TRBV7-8	CASSPPGPGTGTGVGYTF	TGTGCCAGCAGCCCCCCCGGCCCCGGCACCGGGACAGGGGTCGGCTACACCTTC
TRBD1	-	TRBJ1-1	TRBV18	CASSHNTGGTNTEAFF	TGTGCCAGCTCACATAATACAGGGGGGACGAACACTGAAGCTTTCTTT
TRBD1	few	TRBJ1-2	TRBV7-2	CASSRQGGTF	TGTGCCAGCAGCCGACAGGGAGGCACCTTC
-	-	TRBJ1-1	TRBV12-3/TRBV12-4	CASSFRNQAFF	TGTGCCAGCAGTTTTAGAAATCAAGCTTTCTTT
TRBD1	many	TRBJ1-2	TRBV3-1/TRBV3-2	CASSPWTGGEDGYTF	TGTGCCAGCAGCCCCTGGACAGGGGGAGAGGATGGCTACACCTTC
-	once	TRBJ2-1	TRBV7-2	CASSQTSNEQFF	TGTGCCAGCAGCCAGACTAGCAATGAGCAGTTCTTC
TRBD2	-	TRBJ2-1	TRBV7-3	CASSPKMAGGGALVNEQFF	TGTGCCAGCAGCCCCAAAATGGCGGGCGGGGGGGCCCTTGTAAATGAGCAGTTCTTC
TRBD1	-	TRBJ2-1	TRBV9	CASSVGGQGAWNEQFF	TGTGCCAGCAGCGTAGGAGGACAGGGGGCGTGGAATGAGCAGTTCTTC
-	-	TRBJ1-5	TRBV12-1	CASSFLRKDRGGLGNQPQHF	TGTGCCAGCAGCTTTTTAAGGAAGGACAGGGGTGGTTTGGGCAATCAGCCCCAGCATTTT
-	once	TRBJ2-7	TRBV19	CASSAGRRTEQYF	TGTGCCAGTAGTGCGGGACGCCGGACCGAGCAGTACTTC
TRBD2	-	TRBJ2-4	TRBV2	CASSERWGLAENIQYF	TGTGCCAGCAGTGAACGGTGGGGACTAGCGGAAAACATTCAGTACTTC
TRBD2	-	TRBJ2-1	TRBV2	CATDLTGLAGIHRGQFF	TGTGCCACCGATCTGACGGGACTAGCGGGGATACATAGGGGGCAGTTCTTC
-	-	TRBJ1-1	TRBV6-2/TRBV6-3	CASSYPVDGMNTEAFF	TGTGCCAGCAGTTACCCCGTGGACGGGATGAACACTGAAGCTTTCTTT
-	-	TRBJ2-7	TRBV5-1	CASSLEGQPSVYEQYF	TGCGCCAGCAGCTTGGAAGGACAGCCGTCCGTTTACGAGCAGTACTTC
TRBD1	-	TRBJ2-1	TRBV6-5	CASSRDRGPSNEQFF	TGTGCCAGCAGCCGGGACAGGGGGCCAAGCAATGAGCAGTTCTTC
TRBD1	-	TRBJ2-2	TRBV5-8	CASRPRDRGRGTGELFF	TGTGCCAGCAGGCCGCGGGACAGGGGGCGAGGCACCGGGGAGCTGTTTTTT
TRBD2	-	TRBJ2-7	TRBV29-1	CSVASGGEYEQYF	TGCAGCGTGGCTAGCGGGGGGGAATACGAGCAGTACTTC
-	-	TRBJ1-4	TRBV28	CASSLRSLSSAGEKLFF	TGTGCCAGCAGTTTAAGATCCCTCTCAAGCGCGGGGGAAAAACTGTTTTTT